The clone carrying this T cell receptor beta chain has just a few counts. The antigen is not known. CMV status came from CD4+ T cell IFNgamma after overnight CMV lysate stimulation of fresh PBMCs. V gave up 6 bases and J gave up 3 bases, with 18 bases separating them. CDR3 length: 15 residues. The V gene's germline CDR1 is DFQATT and CDR2 SNEGSKA (reference sequence). An equimolar mix of two oligonucleotides served as the beta constant-region primer for TRBC1 and TRBC2. The cDNA 3' end received a ligated single-stranded oligonucleotide carrying the SP2 primer and a 12-nucleotide UMI. Ligated cDNA was amplified by four rounds of PCR with nested alpha and beta constant-region primers and SP2. MiXCR was run by TCRdb on the UMI-ligation and nested PCR reads, yielding one entry per CDR3 protein. The data contain roughly 140,000 distinct CDR3 sequences, approximately 15% of them singletons. This sample stems from a study of naive and memory T cell subsets.

General study findings and limits: Activation and differentiation may alter RNA-based TCR counts.

Material: naive CD4+ T cells from blood. This TCR derives from a human donor in good health. The genes are TRBV20-1 and TRBJ2-1, with D possibly TRBD2 on 6 matching bases. DNA of the CDR3: TGCAGTGCGCGCGTGGGACTTCCGATCTACAATGAGCAGTTCTTC. Amino acid sequence: CSARVGLPIYNEQFF.